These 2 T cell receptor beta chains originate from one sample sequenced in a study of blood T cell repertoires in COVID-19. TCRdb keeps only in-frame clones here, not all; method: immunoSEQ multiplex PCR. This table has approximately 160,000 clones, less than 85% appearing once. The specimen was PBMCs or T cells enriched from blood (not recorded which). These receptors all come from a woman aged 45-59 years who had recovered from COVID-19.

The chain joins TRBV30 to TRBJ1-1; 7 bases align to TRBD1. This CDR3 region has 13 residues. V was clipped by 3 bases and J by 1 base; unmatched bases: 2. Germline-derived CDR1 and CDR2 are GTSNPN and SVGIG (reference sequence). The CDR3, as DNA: TGTGCCTGGAGGCGGACAGGGAACACTGAAGCTTTCTTT. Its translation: CAWRRTGNTEAFF.

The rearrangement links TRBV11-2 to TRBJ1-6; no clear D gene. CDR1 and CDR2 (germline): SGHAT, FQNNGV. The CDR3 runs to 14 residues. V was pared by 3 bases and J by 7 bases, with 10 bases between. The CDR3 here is CASSFQDTNSPLHF. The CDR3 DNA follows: TGTGCCAGCAGCTTTCAGGATACAAATTCACCCCTCCACTTT.